This record looks at one T cell receptor beta chain sequence and its context. In this sample, this clone turned up a few times. The antigen it binds to is not known. Base qualities were left out, and no much larger clone turns up one base away. Whole blood was collected in K2EDTA tubes by collaborating institutions according to the institutions' own protocols. Collaborator samples were shipped for TCRbeta analysis as frozen whole blood, isolated PBMCs, or DNA extracted from either sample type. The data belong to a study of blood T cell repertoires in COVID-19 (dated by TCRdb to the early 2020s). At the level of the whole study: Collaborator samples came from the United States, Italy and Spain and covered acute and convalescent phases of COVID-19. The prospective study material was composed of cDNA or gDNA derived from T cells, B-cell-depleted T cells, or PBMCs. The dataset comprised deeply sampled blood TCRbeta repertoires from subjects exposed to, actively infected with, or recovered from COVID-19. A freely available public database, intended as a resource for researchers studying the immune response to SARS-CoV-2, is where the repertoires were released. The samples were drawn from the first 160 participants of the ongoing ImmuneRACE study and from roughly 1,300 subjects provided by 6 global collaborators. The sample metadata nearly always contained a de-identified subject ID, COVID-19 status, age in years and sex. HLA class I and class II types, where available, came from metadata supplied by the sample provider rather than from assay-based typing.

TCRbeta CDR3 regions were amplified from genomic DNA by means of the immunoSEQ Assay, a bias-controlled multiplex PCR. Regarding the original processing steps: The number of nucleated cells in each sample was estimated from the amplification of reference gene primers within the assay. To quantify the absolute abundance of each unique TCRbeta CDR3 rearrangement, sequence reads were collapsed and filtered. For each sample, productive Simpson clonality was calculated as the square root of Simpson's diversity index across productive rearrangements. TCRdb stores this immuneACCESS table with in-frame sequences only. Part of the clones is absent; in the studies checked, under half of the shortfall reflects unresolved V genes, and no reason is known for the rest. Clonal size and the V and J genes are those of that table, whereas D and trimming came from the DNA. Within this sample are some 340,000 clones, with 65% to 85% of them counted one time only. The ten biggest clones cover about 2.7% of the sample.

Study-wide findings and limitations: How much clinical and demographic metadata was included differed by source and by participant, and the metadata was provided uncurated.

At the junction V is shortened by 1 base and J by 7 bases; bases outside the gene matches: 10. The germline V gene (reference sequence) provides CDR1 SGHKS and CDR2 YYEKEE. The CDR3 holds 15 amino acids from the cysteine to the phenylalanine. Only the CDR3 part of the read is kept: 45 bases, read in frame from the first base. What was sequenced was peripheral blood. The chain is encoded by TRBV5-5 joined to TRBJ1-2; TRBD1 fits 7 bases in the junction. This TCR derives from a man aged 25-45 years with active or convalescent COVID-19. This receptor carries the CDR3 CASSLMAGGSSGYTF. The nucleotide sequence is TGTGCCAGCAGCTTGATGGCAGGGGGTTCAAGTGGCTACACCTTC.